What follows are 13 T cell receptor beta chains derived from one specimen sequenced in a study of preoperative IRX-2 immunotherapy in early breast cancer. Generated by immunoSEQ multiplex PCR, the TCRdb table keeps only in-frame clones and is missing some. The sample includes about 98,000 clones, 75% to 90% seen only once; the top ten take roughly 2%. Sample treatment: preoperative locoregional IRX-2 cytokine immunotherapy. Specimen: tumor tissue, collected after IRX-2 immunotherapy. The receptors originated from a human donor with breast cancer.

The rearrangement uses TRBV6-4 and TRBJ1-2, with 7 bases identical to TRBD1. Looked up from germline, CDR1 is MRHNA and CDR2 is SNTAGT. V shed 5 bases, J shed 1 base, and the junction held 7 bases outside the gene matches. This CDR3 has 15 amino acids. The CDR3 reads CASSSGQFFNYGYTF. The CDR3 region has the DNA TGTGCCAGCAGTTCGGGACAGTTTTTTAACTATGGCTACACCTTC.

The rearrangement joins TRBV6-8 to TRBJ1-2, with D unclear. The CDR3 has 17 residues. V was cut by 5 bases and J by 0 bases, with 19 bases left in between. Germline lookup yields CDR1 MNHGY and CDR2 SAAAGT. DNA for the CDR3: TGTGCCAGCAGTCCCCCTATTCGTCCTCCTTCTAACTATGGCTACACCTTC. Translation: CASSPPIRPPSNYGYTF.

The CDR3 region is CASSRSQQGEKLFF. CDR3 DNA sequence: TGCGCCAGCAGCCGCAGCCAGCAGGGTGAAAAACTGTTTTTT. The chain links TRBV5-1 to TRBJ1-4; D perhaps matches TRBD1 (5 bases). The CDR3 loop spans 14 amino acids. CDR1 is SGHRS, CDR2 YFSETQ, per germline. V lost 4 bases, J lost 7 bases, and 14 bases lay in between.

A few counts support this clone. The CDR3 region is CASNSPSGNTIYF. CDR3 DNA sequence: TGTGCCAGCAACAGCCCCTCTGGAAACACCATATATTTT. V is TRBV6-8 and J is TRBJ1-3; D call uncertain. The V end was cut by 7 bases, the J end by 0 bases, with 7 bases between. CDR1 and CDR2 from the germline V gene are MNHGY and SAAAGT. CDR3 length equals 13 residues.

CDR3 residues: CASSIGNQETQYF. The CDR3 DNA sequence: TGTGCCAGTAGTATAGGCAACCAAGAGACCCAGTACTTC. V is TRBV19 and J is TRBJ2-5; D is undetermined. This CDR3 is 13 amino acids long. Germline-derived CDR1 and CDR2 are LNHDA and SQIVND (reference sequence). The ends were cut back, 1 base at V and 0 bases at J, with 3 bases in the middle.

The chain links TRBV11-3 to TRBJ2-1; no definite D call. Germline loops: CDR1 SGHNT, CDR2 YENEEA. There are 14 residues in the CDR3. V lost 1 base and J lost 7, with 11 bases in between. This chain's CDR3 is CASSLVVWGNEQFF. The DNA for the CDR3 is TGTGCCAGCAGCTTAGTAGTCTGGGGTAATGAGCAGTTCTTC.

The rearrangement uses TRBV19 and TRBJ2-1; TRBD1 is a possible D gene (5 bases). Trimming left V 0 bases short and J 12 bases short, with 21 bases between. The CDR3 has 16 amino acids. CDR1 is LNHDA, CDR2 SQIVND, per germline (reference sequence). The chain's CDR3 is CASSIEGRVEFMGQFF. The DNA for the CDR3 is TGTGCCAGTAGTATAGAAGGCAGGGTAGAGTTTATGGGGCAGTTCTTC.

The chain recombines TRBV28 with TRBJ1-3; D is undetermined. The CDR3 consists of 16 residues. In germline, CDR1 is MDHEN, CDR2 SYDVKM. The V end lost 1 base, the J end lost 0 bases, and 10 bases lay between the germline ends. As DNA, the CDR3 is TGTGCCAGCAGTTTATTGCCCAAGGGCTCTGGAAACACCATATATTTT. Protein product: CASSLLPKGSGNTIYF.

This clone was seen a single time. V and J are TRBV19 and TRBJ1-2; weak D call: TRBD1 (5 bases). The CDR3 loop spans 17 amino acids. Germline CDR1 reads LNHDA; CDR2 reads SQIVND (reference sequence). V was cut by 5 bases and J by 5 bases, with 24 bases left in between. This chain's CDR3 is CASSFRDGYHVLYGYTF. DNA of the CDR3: TGTGCCAGTAGTTTCCGGGACGGATACCATGTCCTGTATGGCTACACCTTC. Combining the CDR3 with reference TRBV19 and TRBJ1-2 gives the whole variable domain DGGITQSPKYLFRKEGQNVTLSCEQNLNHDAMYWYRQDPGQGLRLIYYSQIVNDFQKGDIAEGYSVSREKKESFPLTVTSAQKNPTAFYLCASSFRDGYHVLYGYTFGSGTRLTVV.

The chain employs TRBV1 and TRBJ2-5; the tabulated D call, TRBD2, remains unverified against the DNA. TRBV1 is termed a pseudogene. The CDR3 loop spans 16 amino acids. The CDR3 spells CASSQDPGGGFETQYF. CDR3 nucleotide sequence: TGCGCCAGCAGCCAAGACCCCGGCGGGGGCTTTGAGACCCAGTACTTC.

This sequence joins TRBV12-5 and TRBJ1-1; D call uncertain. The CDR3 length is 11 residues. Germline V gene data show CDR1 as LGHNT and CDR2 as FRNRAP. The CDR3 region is CASLGNTEAFF. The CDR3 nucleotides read TGTGCCAGCCTAGGGAACACTGAAGCTTTCTTT.

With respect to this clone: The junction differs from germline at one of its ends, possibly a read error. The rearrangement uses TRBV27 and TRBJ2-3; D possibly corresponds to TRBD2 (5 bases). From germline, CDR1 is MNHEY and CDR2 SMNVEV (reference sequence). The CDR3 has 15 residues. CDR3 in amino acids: CATSDSTGTGYTQYF. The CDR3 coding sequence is TGTGCCACCAGTGATTCGACGGGCACGGGGTATACGCAGTATTTT.

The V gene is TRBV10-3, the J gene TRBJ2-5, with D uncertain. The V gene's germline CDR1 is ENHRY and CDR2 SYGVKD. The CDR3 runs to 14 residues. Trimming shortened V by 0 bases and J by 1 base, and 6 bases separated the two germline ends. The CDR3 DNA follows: TGTGCCATCAGTGAGTCTAACGGCCAAGAGACCCAGTACTTC. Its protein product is CAISESNGQETQYF.